This T cell receptor (beta chain) was recorded in a study of cytomegalovirus exposure and HLA in healthy donors. This CDR3 is built from 18 residues. Per germline, CDR1 SGHRS and CDR2 YFSETQ. V shed 4 bases, J shed 3 bases, and the junction held 15 bases outside the gene matches. The PCR contained 60 Vbeta and 13 Jbeta primers. Sequenced by immunoSEQ multiplex PCR; TCRdb stores in-frame clones only, minus some. The sample yields under 200,000 clones, over 75% seen once. The receptor was isolated from a human donor in good health. This chain connects TRBV5-1 to TRBJ2-3; 9 bases fit TRBD1. Sequenced material: PBMCs. DNA of the CDR3: TGCGCCAGCAGCCGGGAGCCACAGGGGGCTTTCGTAACAGATACGCAGTATTTT. Its protein product is CASSREPQGAFVTDTQYF.